Below are 21 T cell receptor beta chains sequenced from a single sample in a study of cytomegalovirus exposure and HLA in healthy donors. Both 60 Vbeta primers and 13 Jbeta primers went into the PCR. Assay: immunoSEQ multiplex PCR; the TCRdb copy retains only in-frame clones and omits some. The sample includes roughly 180,000 clones, roughly 85% seen only once; the top ten take 1%. The sequencing input was PBMCs. The receptors were sampled from a boy aged 2-9 years in good health and CMV-seronegative.

The CDR3 DNA is TGTGCCAGCAGTTCGCGCAGGGAGGGCGGCTACACCTTC. This gives the protein CASSSRREGGYTF. This rearrangement joins TRBV27 to TRBJ1-2, with TRBD1 as a possible D gene (5 bases). The CDR3 runs to 13 residues. Trimming cost V 4 bases and J 8 bases, with 14 bases left between them. Germline CDR1 reads MNHEY; CDR2 reads SMNVEV (reference sequence).

This sequence joins TRBV19 and TRBJ2-5; 8 bases agree with TRBD1. Germline V lookup: CDR1 LNHDA, CDR2 SQIVND (reference sequence). After removal of 5 bases from V and 11 bases from J, the junction contained 10 bases not matched to a gene. This CDR3 has 13 residues. This CDR3 is CASSSTGAEKQYF. The CDR3 DNA follows: TGTGCCAGTAGTTCGACAGGGGCAGAGAAGCAGTACTTC.

The rearrangement joins TRBV15 to TRBJ2-7; 9 bases are a match to TRBD2. Trimming removed 3 bases from V and 3 bases from J; junction bases left unmatched: 0. The germline V gene has CDR1 LNHNV and CDR2 YYDKDF (reference sequence). The CDR3 covers 13 residues. CDR3 in amino acids: CATSSSGSYEQYF. CDR3 nucleotides: TGTGCCACCAGCAGTAGCGGGAGCTACGAGCAGTACTTC.

This clone was seen a single time. The V gene is TRBV28, the J gene TRBJ1-4; 8 nucleotides line up with TRBD1. CDR1 MDHEN and CDR2 SYDVKM come from the germline V gene. After removal of 3 bases from V and 8 bases from J, the junction contained 5 bases not matched to a gene. The CDR3 runs to 14 residues. The CDR3 coding sequence is TGTGCCAGCAGTTTGACCAACAGGGGGGAAAAACTGTTTTTT. The encoded protein is CASSLTNRGEKLFF.

This chain connects TRBV7-2 to TRBJ2-1; 11 bases fit TRBD2. There are 15 residues in the CDR3. Germline V gives CDR1 SGHTA, CDR2 FQGNSA. J lost 4 bases, V lost 5 bases, and 4 bases had no gene match. The CDR3 coding sequence is TGTGCCAGCAGCCCCGCTAGCGGGAGGTACAATGAGCAGTTCTTC. It specifies CASSPASGRYNEQFF.

The V call is TRBV2, the J call TRBJ1-5; a possible D gene is TRBD1 (6 bases). The germline gives CDR1 SNHLY, CDR2 FYNNEI. Trimming shortened V by 3 bases and J by 1 base, and 10 bases separated the two germline ends. There are 15 residues in the CDR3. The CDR3 here is CASSDRGASNQPQHF. Written as DNA, the CDR3 is TGTGCCAGCAGTGACCGGGGGGCGAGCAATCAGCCCCAGCATTTT. The full variable domain, with the rest looked up from reference TRBV2 and TRBJ1-5, is EPEVTQTPSHQVTQMGQEVILRCVPISNHLYFYWYRQILGQKVEFLVSFYNNEISEKSEIFDDQFSVERPDGSNFTLKIRSTKLEDSAMYFCASSDRGASNQPQHFGDGTRLSIL.

The chain recombines TRBV7-2 with TRBJ2-1, with 7 bases aligning to TRBD2. Germline values: CDR1 SGHTA, CDR2 FQGNSA. The V and J ends lost 5 bases and 7 bases, in that order; junction bases with no gene match: 8. The CDR3 runs 14 residues. For the CDR3, the DNA is TGTGCCAGCAGCCTCGGACTAGTCGAAAATGAGCAGTTCTTC. This sequence encodes CASSLGLVENEQFF.

The chain has TRBV10-3 and TRBJ1-1, with no clear D. CDR1 is ENHRY, CDR2 SYGVKD, per germline. V lost 3 bases and J 1 base, leaving 12 bases between the germline ends. This CDR3 has 15 amino acids. The CDR3 sequence is CAISEPPIGNTEAFF. The CDR3 DNA reads as TGTGCCATCAGTGAACCCCCTATTGGGAACACTGAAGCTTTCTTT.

The CDR3: CASKTDRGDQPQHF. DNA of the CDR3: TGTGCCAGCAAAACCGACAGGGGAGATCAGCCCCAGCATTTT. V usage is TRBV2 and J usage is TRBJ1-5, with 8 bases aligning to TRBD1. CDR3 size: 14 residues. Per the germline V gene, CDR1 is SNHLY and CDR2 is FYNNEI. Trimming at V came to 7 bases and at J to 5 bases, leaving 7 bases not matched to a gene. Supplemented by reference TRBV2 and TRBJ1-5, the full variable domain reads EPEVTQTPSHQVTQMGQEVILRCVPISNHLYFYWYRQILGQKVEFLVSFYNNEISEKSEIFDDQFSVERPDGSNFTLKIRSTKLEDSAMYFCASKTDRGDQPQHFGDGTRLSIL.

The chain recombines TRBV7-3 with TRBJ1-2, with D uncertain. The CDR3 has 14 amino acids. CDR1 and CDR2 (germline): SGHTA, FQGTGA. The ends were cut back, 1 base at V and 3 bases at J, with 9 bases in the middle. The CDR3 nucleotides are TGTGCCAGCAGCTTAATTGTAGGAGACTATGGCTACACCTTC. This codes for CASSLIVGDYGYTF. The whole variable domain, filled in from reference TRBV7-3 and TRBJ1-2, reads GAGVSQTPSNKVTEKGKYVELRCDPISGHTALYWYRQSLGQGPEFLIYFQGTGAADDSGLPNDRFFAVRPEGSVSTLKIQRTERGDSAVYLCASSLIVGDYGYTFGSGTRLTVV.

The chain combines TRBV25-1 with TRBJ2-1; D unclear. CDR3 length: 12 amino acids. Germline CDR1 is MGHDK and CDR2 is SYGVNS. The V gene lost 4 bases and the J gene lost 7 bases, with 8 bases spanning the gap. This CDR3 is CASSGEKNEQFF. The CDR3 nucleotides read TGTGCCAGCAGTGGAGAGAAGAATGAGCAGTTCTTC.

The chain links TRBV6-6 to TRBJ1-3, with TRBD1 identical over 10 bases. V dropped 5 bases and J dropped 8; count of bases not matched to a gene: 12. This CDR3 spans 16 amino acids. Per germline, CDR1 MNHNY and CDR2 SVGAGI (reference sequence). CDR3 DNA sequence: TGTGCCAGCAGTCCGACCACCGGGACAGGGGCCCACACCATATATTTT. Its protein is CASSPTTGTGAHTIYF.

This rearrangement joins TRBV5-1 to TRBJ1-2; D possibly corresponds to TRBD1 (6 bases). This CDR3 has 14 amino acids. Germline values: CDR1 SGHRS, CDR2 YFSETQ. V was shortened by 0 bases and J by 2 bases, with 8 bases between the two germline ends. The CDR3 protein is CASSLVQGNYGYTF. CDR3 nucleotide sequence: TGCGCCAGCAGCTTGGTTCAGGGGAACTATGGCTACACCTTC.

A word on this clone: A junction end diverges from the germline sequence, so it may reflect a read error. V is TRBV4-1 and J is TRBJ1-4; D not resolved. The CDR3 has 13 amino acids. Germline V gives CDR1 MGHRA, CDR2 YSYEKL. The chain's CDR3 is CASSQPRPEKLFF. CDR3 DNA sequence: TGCGCCAGCAGCCAACCAAGGCCAGAAAAACTATTTTTT.

CDR3 loop: CASSPTFGGRGDEQYF. The CDR3, as DNA: TGTGCCAGCAGTCCTACCTTCGGGGGGAGGGGCGACGAGCAGTACTTC. J is TRBJ2-7 and V is TRBV28; 7 bases map to TRBD2. The germline V gene has CDR1 MDHEN and CDR2 SYDVKM. The CDR3 is made up of 16 amino acids. V lost 5 bases to trimming and J lost 5 bases; unmatched junction nucleotides: 15.

The chain has TRBV5-5 and TRBJ1-4, with a tentative D call TRBD1 (5 bases). CDR3 length: 14 amino acids. Germline V gives CDR1 SGHKS, CDR2 YYEKEE (reference sequence). With 2 bases removed from V and 7 bases from J, the gap between germline ends came to 12 bases. The CDR3 DNA reads as TGTGCCAGCAGCTTTGGGACTCTGGGTGAAAAACTGTTTTTT. Translated: CASSFGTLGEKLFF.

The gene calls are TRBV2 and TRBJ2-5; 10 bases agree with TRBD1. The length of the CDR3 is 16 residues. V shed 8 bases and J 7 bases; nucleotides not matched to a gene: 16. Germline-derived CDR1 and CDR2 are SNHLY and FYNNEI. The chain's CDR3 is CASSGTGALKGGTQYF. CDR3 DNA: TGTGCCAGCTCCGGGACAGGGGCCCTAAAGGGCGGGACCCAGTACTTC.

The chain combines TRBV6-1 with TRBJ2-1; possible D gene TRBD2, 7 bases. V lost 5 bases and J 4 bases, leaving 15 bases between the germline ends. CDR1 and CDR2 (germline): MNHNS, SASEGT. The CDR3 runs to 15 residues. The chain's CDR3 is CASSPQGGGYNEQFF. For the CDR3, the DNA is TGTGCCAGCAGTCCCCAGGGAGGGGGATACAATGAGCAGTTCTTC.

The chain has TRBV5-4 and TRBJ2-1, with no clear D. Germline CDR1 and CDR2: SGHNT and YYREEE (reference sequence). The CDR3 covers 14 residues. Trimming took off 4 bases at V and 0 bases at J, with 8 bases between the two ends. The CDR3 here is CASSLYASYNEQFF. CDR3 nucleotides: TGTGCCAGCAGCCTATACGCCTCCTACAATGAGCAGTTCTTC.

The chain recombines TRBV30 with TRBJ1-1; D gene uncertain. Trimming shortened V by 5 bases and J by 1 base, and 11 bases separated the two germline ends. The germline V gene has CDR1 GTSNPN and CDR2 SVGIG (reference sequence). The CDR3 has 13 residues. CDR3 in DNA: TGTGCCTGGGCGTTCGGGGAGAACACTGAAGCTTTCTTT. This gives the protein CAWAFGENTEAFF.

This clone was counted a few times. This chain uses TRBV6-5 with TRBJ2-7; TRBD1 agrees at 7 bases. This CDR3 is built from 15 residues. Per the germline V gene, CDR1 is MNHEY and CDR2 is SVGAGI. J was trimmed by 3 bases and V by 2 bases; bases with no gene match: 7. DNA for the CDR3: TGTGCCAGCAGTTACCGACAGGGTTCTCTCTACGAGCAGTACTTC. Its translation: CASSYRQGSLYEQYF.